This TCR beta chain originates from a study of CD8 T cells in ankylosing spondylitis. Study-wide results and limits: Disease-linked clones were reportedly significantly enriched in matched ankylosing spondylitis synovial fluid.

The CDR3 runs 14 residues. The germline CDR1 and CDR2 sequences are DFQATT and SNEGSKA (reference sequence). V was shortened by 0 bases and J by 4 bases, with 10 bases between the two germline ends. This clonotype was detected only a few times. Antigen: not known. From the 5' RACE reads, TCRdb called clonotypes with MiXCR, one entry per CDR3 protein. This table holds around 25,000 distinct CDR3 sequences, 10% to 15% found once. The sequence was obtained from a male donor with ankylosing spondylitis or in good health (not recorded which). Sequencing was done on a sample of blood. J is TRBJ1-5 and V is TRBV20-1; D is ambiguous. The CDR3 loop is CSARDGWGNQPQHF. The CDR3 DNA reads as TGCAGTGCTAGAGACGGGTGGGGAAATCAGCCCCAGCATTTT.